This entry concerns a single TCR beta chain. The sample comes from a study of T cells after somatic rescue of genetic block. Germline CDR1 is SGHTA and CDR2 is FQGNSA. This CDR3 spans 15 amino acids. J lost 6 bases, V lost 7 bases, and 9 bases had no gene match. The repertoire was sequenced with immunoSEQ multiplex PCR; TCRdb's copy has only in-frame clones and lacks some. This sample has 110,000 or so clones, with about nine tenths found just once. Sequenced: peripheral blood mononuclear cells (PBMCs). This TCR came from a woman aged 18-29 years. The J gene is TRBJ1-5, the V gene TRBV7-2; 10 bases are a match to TRBD1. As DNA, the CDR3 is TGTGCCAGCACCCTGGGGGACAGGGGCCTTCAGCCCCAGCATTTT. This sequence encodes CASTLGDRGLQPQHF.